The 19 T cell receptor beta chains in this list originate from one sample, sequenced in a study of cytomegalovirus exposure and HLA in healthy donors. With 60 Vbeta and 13 Jbeta primers, the PCR was carried out. TCRdb's copy holds only in-frame clones and misses some; the assay was immunoSEQ multiplex PCR. The table shows 77,000 or so clones, with 60% to 85% occurring only once. Sequencing used PBMCs. The receptor set was obtained from a man aged 35-49 years in good health and CMV-seronegative.

This chain uses TRBV19 with TRBJ2-3, with 9 nucleotides matching TRBD2. Germline CDR1 is LNHDA and CDR2 is SQIVND (reference sequence). The junction had 5 bases not matched to a gene; V was cut back by 6 bases and J by 4 bases. The CDR3 contains 14 residues. The CDR3 reads CASRGAGGPDTQYF. CDR3 bases: TGTGCCAGTAGGGGCGCGGGAGGGCCAGATACGCAGTATTTT. The full variable domain, rest sourced from reference TRBV19 and TRBJ2-3, is DGGITQSPKYLFRKEGQNVTLSCEQNLNHDAMYWYRQDPGQGLRLIYYSQIVNDFQKGDIAEGYSVSREKKESFPLTVTSAQKNPTAFYLCASRGAGGPDTQYFGPGTRLTVL.

In its sample, this clone was seen a few times. This CDR3 is CASRGQGNTGELFF. CDR3 in DNA: TGTGCCAGCAGGGGACAGGGGAACACCGGGGAGCTGTTTTTT. The chain is built from TRBV2 and TRBJ2-2; 9 bases are shared with TRBD1. The V gene end was trimmed by 6 bases and the J gene end by 1 base; junction bases not matched to a gene: 0. Germline assignment: CDR1 SNHLY and CDR2 FYNNEI. This CDR3 contains 14 residues.

This chain connects TRBV7-9 to TRBJ2-1, with D unclear. V lost 5 bases and J lost 1, with 12 bases in between. CDR3 size: 15 residues. CDR1 is SEHNR, CDR2 FQNEAQ, per germline (reference sequence). The CDR3 sequence: CASSPRDTSYNEQFF. CDR3 nucleotides: TGTGCCAGCAGCCCTCGAGACACTTCCTACAATGAGCAGTTCTTC.

V and J are TRBV25-1 and TRBJ2-5; D not certain. The tail of the sequence fits TRBJ2-7 better, so the J call may be wrong. Per germline, CDR1 MGHDK and CDR2 SYGVNS. This CDR3 is 13 amino acids long. CDR3 protein: CASSDLLSYEQYF. In DNA, the CDR3 is TGTGCCAGCAGTGATCTGTTGAGCTACGAGCAGTACTTC.

The V and J genes are TRBV5-4 and TRBJ1-5; 7 positions agree with TRBD1. CDR3 length: 16 amino acids. Germline V lookup: CDR1 SGHNT, CDR2 YYREEE (reference sequence). Unmatched junction bases numbered 3, after V lost 0 bases and J lost 0 bases. Here the CDR3 DNA reads TGTGCCAGCAGCTTGGATGGGACAGTTAGCAATCAGCCCCAGCATTTT. It codes for CASSLDGTVSNQPQHF.

This chain links TRBV5-4 with TRBJ2-1, with 8 bases identical to TRBD2. V trimming: 0 bases; J trimming: 8 bases; junction bases outside the gene matches: 10. Per germline, CDR1 SGHNT and CDR2 YYREEE (reference sequence). The CDR3 covers 16 residues. The CDR3 spells CASSLARGRKGDEQFF. Here the CDR3 DNA reads TGTGCCAGCAGCTTGGCCCGCGGGAGGAAGGGGGATGAGCAGTTCTTC.

The V call is TRBV6-1, the J call TRBJ2-3; D is unclear. The germline V gene has CDR1 MNHNS and CDR2 SASEGT. Trimming pared 4 bases from V and 0 bases from J, leaving 17 bases between. This CDR3 is 17 amino acids long. The CDR3: CASSVTQASTSTDTQYF. CDR3 in DNA: TGTGCCAGCAGTGTGACCCAAGCGAGCACTAGCACAGATACGCAGTATTTT.

J is TRBJ2-1 and V is TRBV27, with 13 bases lining up with TRBD2. Germline V gene sequence: CDR1 MNHEY, CDR2 SMNVEV (reference sequence). The CDR3 totals 17 residues. Trimming at V came to 4 bases and at J to 4 bases, leaving 7 bases not matched to a gene. The CDR3 DNA reads as TGTGCCAGCAGTTCCGGGACTAGCGGGATACCTTACAATGAGCAGTTCTTC. Amino acids: CASSSGTSGIPYNEQFF.

The V gene is TRBV18, the J gene TRBJ2-5, with TRBD2 matching 11 bases. Unmatched junction bases numbered 10, after V lost 2 bases and J lost 5 bases. In germline, CDR1 is KGHSH, CDR2 LQKENI. The CDR3 covers 17 residues. This chain's CDR3 is CASSPGSSGRAVETQYF. In nucleotides, the CDR3 is TGTGCCAGCTCACCAGGGAGTAGCGGGAGGGCCGTTGAGACCCAGTACTTC.

The rearrangement links TRBV6-1 to TRBJ2-7, with 12 bases matching TRBD2. The J segment lost 6 bases and the V segment lost 2 bases, leaving 8 bases of the junction unmatched. The CDR3 length is 16 residues. Germline V CDR1 and CDR2: MNHNS, SASEGT. DNA for the CDR3: TGTGCCAGCAGTGAACCGCTAGCGGGAGGGCCCTTCGAGCAGTACTTC. Translation gives CASSEPLAGGPFEQYF.

The chain uses TRBV7-9 and TRBJ2-3; D is undetermined. Germline V lookup: CDR1 SEHNR, CDR2 FQNEAQ (reference sequence). V lost 1 base and J 2 bases, leaving 13 bases between the germline ends. This CDR3 comprises 16 residues. The CDR3 protein is CASSLGSSLTTDTQYF. As DNA, the CDR3 is TGTGCCAGCAGCTTAGGTAGCTCCCTAACCACAGATACGCAGTATTTT.

Comments on this clone: At one end, the junction sequence differs from germline, possibly due to a read error. The chain employs TRBV7-8 and TRBJ2-4; 7 bases match TRBD2. Per germline, CDR1 SGHVS and CDR2 FQNEAQ. This CDR3 is 16 amino acids long. In DNA, the CDR3 is TGTGCCAGCAGCCTAGCGGTGCAGGTCAGTGAAAACATTCAGTACTTC. Protein sequence: CASSLAVQVSENIQYF.

The gene calls are TRBV5-1 and TRBJ2-2, with TRBD1 matching 8 bases. Looked up from germline, CDR1 is SGHRS and CDR2 is YFSETQ. The ends lost 2 bases at V and 5 bases at J; junction bases unmatched: 11. CDR3 length: 17 residues. CDR3 region: CASSFTPQGAGTGELFF. CDR3 in DNA: TGCGCCAGCAGCTTTACGCCCCAGGGGGCTGGTACCGGGGAGCTGTTTTTT.

This sequence joins TRBV23-1 and TRBJ2-7; D is uncertain. TRBV23-1 is noted as an ORF with a role that remains uncertain. The CDR3 contains 14 residues. V was clipped by 7 bases and J by 0 bases, with 13 bases between them. The CDR3 region is CASIRRRSSYEQYF. CDR3 bases: TGCGCCAGCATTCGGAGAAGGAGCTCCTACGAGCAGTACTTC.

Worth noting for this clone: The junction differs from germline at one of its ends, possibly a read error. This rearrangement joins TRBV7-9 to TRBJ2-7; no clear D gene. The CDR3 covers 13 residues. Germline assignment: CDR1 SEHNR and CDR2 FQNEAQ (reference sequence). The CDR3 region is CSSSLTNSYEQYF. The DNA of the CDR3 is TGTTCCAGCAGCTTAACTAACTCCTACGAGCAGTACTTC.

The chain recombines TRBV4-1 with TRBJ2-7; TRBD2 matches 7 bases. Per the germline V gene, CDR1 is MGHRA and CDR2 is YSYEKL. The CDR3 contains 14 residues. V gave up 4 bases and J gave up 3 bases; unmatched junction bases: 6. The DNA of the CDR3 is TGCGCCAGCAGCCTCCATGGGGGGGTCTACGAGCAGTACTTC. Encoded protein: CASSLHGGVYEQYF.

This sequence joins TRBV4-2 and TRBJ2-1, with no clear D. Germline V lookup: CDR1 LGHNA, CDR2 YNFKEQ. Trimming cost V 4 bases and J 6 bases, with 10 bases left between them. The CDR3 consists of 13 residues. The CDR3 sequence: CASSLGRSNEQFF. As DNA, the CDR3 is TGTGCCAGCAGCCTTGGTCGGAGCAATGAGCAGTTCTTC.

The genes are TRBV14 and TRBJ2-7, with 8 bases identical to TRBD2. The V segment lost 3 bases and the J segment 7 bases; nucleotides outside the gene matches: 8. The CDR3 length is 14 residues. Germline assignment: CDR1 SGHDN and CDR2 FVKESK. For the CDR3, the DNA is TGTGCCAGCAGCCAGACATTTAGCGGGACAGAGCAGTACTTC. It encodes CASSQTFSGTEQYF.

This chain uses TRBV27 with TRBJ2-2, with 7 bases aligning to TRBD2. The ends lost 3 bases at V and 1 base at J; junction bases unmatched: 2. This CDR3 has 15 residues. CDR1 MNHEY and CDR2 SMNVEV come from the germline V gene (reference sequence). Here the CDR3 reads CASSLTSLNTGELFF. CDR3 DNA sequence: TGTGCCAGCAGTTTGACTAGCTTGAACACCGGGGAGCTGTTTTTT.